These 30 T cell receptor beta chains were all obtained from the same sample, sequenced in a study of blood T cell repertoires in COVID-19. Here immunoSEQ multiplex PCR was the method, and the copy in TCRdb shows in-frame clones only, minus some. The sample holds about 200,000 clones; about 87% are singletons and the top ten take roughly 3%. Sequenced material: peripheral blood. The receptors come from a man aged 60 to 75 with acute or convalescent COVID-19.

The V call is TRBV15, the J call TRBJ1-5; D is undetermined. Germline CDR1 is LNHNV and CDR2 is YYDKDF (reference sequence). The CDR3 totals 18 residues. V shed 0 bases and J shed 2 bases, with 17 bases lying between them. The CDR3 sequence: CATSREGPALIGNQPQHF. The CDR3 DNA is TGTGCCACCAGCAGAGAGGGTCCAGCGCTCATAGGCAATCAGCCCCAGCATTTT.

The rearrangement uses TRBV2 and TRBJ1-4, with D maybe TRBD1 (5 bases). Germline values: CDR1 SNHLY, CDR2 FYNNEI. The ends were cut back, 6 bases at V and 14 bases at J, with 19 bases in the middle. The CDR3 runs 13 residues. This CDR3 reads CASSTGEGIWLFF. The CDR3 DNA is TGTGCCAGCAGCACCGGGGAGGGGATATGGCTGTTTTTT.

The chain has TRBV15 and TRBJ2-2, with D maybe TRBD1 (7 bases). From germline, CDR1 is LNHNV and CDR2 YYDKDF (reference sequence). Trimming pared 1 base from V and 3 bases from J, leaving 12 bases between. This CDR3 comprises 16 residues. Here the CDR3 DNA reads TGTGCCACCAGCAGAGGGCAGGGGGGATACACCGGGGAGCTGTTTTTT. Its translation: CATSRGQGGYTGELFF. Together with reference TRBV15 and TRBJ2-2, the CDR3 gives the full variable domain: DAMVIQNPRYQVTQFGKPVTLSCSQTLNHNVMYWYQQKSSQAPKLLFHYYDKDFNNEADTPDNFQSRRPNTSFCFLDIRSPGLGDTAMYLCATSRGQGGYTGELFFGEGSRLTVL.

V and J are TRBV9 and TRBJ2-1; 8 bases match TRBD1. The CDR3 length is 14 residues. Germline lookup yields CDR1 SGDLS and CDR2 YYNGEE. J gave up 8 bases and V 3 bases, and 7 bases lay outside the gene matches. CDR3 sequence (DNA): TGTGCCAGCAGCGAGAACCCGACAGGGGATGAGCAGTTCTTC. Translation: CASSENPTGDEQFF.

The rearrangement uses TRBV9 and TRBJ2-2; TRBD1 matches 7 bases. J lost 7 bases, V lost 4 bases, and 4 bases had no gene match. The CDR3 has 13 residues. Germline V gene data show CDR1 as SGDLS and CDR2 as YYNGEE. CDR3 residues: CASSYTGVGELFF. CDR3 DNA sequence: TGTGCCAGCAGCTACACAGGGGTCGGGGAGCTGTTTTTT.

Here the CDR3 reads CASSSLQSEAFF. The CDR3 region has the DNA TGTGCCAGCAGTTCCCTACAGAGTGAAGCTTTCTTT. The gene calls are TRBV6-5 and TRBJ1-1, with D unresolved. Deletions cut 4 bases from V and 7 bases from J, with 10 bases between. This CDR3 spans 12 amino acids. CDR1 is MNHEY, CDR2 SVGAGI, per germline.

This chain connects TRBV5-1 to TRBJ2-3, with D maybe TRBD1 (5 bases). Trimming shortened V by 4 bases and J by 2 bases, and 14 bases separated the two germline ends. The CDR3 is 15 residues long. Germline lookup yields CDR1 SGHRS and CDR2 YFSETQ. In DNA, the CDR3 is TGCGCCAGCAGCAACCAGGGTTCTCACACAGATACGCAGTATTTT. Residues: CASSNQGSHTDTQYF.

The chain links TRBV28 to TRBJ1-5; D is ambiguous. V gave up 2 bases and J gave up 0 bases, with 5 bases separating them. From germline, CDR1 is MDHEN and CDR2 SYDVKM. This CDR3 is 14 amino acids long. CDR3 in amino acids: CASSLLGSNQPQHF. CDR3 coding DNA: TGTGCCAGCAGTTTACTCGGTAGCAATCAGCCCCAGCATTTT.

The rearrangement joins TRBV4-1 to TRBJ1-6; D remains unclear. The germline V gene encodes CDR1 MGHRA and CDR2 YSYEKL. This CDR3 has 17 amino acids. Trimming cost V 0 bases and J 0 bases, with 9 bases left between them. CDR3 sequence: CASSQDGDSSYNSPLHF. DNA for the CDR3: TGCGCCAGCAGCCAAGACGGGGATAGCTCCTATAATTCACCCCTCCACTTT.

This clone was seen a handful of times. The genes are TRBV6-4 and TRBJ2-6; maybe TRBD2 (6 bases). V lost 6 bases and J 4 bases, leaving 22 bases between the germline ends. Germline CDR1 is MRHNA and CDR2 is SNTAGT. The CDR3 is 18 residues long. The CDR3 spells CASSPWQGGTTGANVLTF. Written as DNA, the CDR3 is TGTGCCAGCAGCCCCTGGCAGGGAGGAACTACAGGGGCCAACGTCCTGACTTTC.

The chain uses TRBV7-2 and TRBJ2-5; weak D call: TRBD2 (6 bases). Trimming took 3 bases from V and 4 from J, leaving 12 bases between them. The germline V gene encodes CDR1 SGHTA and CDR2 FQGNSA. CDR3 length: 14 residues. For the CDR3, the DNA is TGTGCCAGCAGCTTGCGTAGGGAGGCAGAGACCCAGTACTTC. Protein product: CASSLRREAETQYF. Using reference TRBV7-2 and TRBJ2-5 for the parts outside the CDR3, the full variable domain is GAGVSQSPSNKVTEKGKDVELRCDPISGHTALYWYRQSLGQGLEFLIYFQGNSAPDKSGLPSDRFSAERTGGSVSTLTIQRTQQEDSAVYLCASSLRREAETQYFGPGTRLLVL.

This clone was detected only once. The CDR3 DNA is TGCGCCAGCAGCACCCTAGAGCTATACGAGCAGTACTTC. This gives the protein CASSTLELYEQYF. The chain links TRBV5-1 to TRBJ2-7; D ambiguous. The V end was cut by 4 bases, the J end by 4 bases, with 12 bases between. CDR3 length: 13 residues. Germline V gene lookup returns CDR1 SGHRS and CDR2 YFSETQ.

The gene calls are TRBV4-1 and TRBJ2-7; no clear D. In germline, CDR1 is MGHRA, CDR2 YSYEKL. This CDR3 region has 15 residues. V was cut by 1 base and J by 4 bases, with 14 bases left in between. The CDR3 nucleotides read TGCGCCAGCAGCCAAGGGGTGGGCCGCCCATACGAGCAGTACTTC. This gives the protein CASSQGVGRPYEQYF.

CDR3 residues: CASSLALLAGGKETQYF. For the CDR3, the DNA is TGTGCCAGCAGCTTAGCGCTACTAGCGGGGGGGAAAGAGACCCAGTACTTC. The chain is built from TRBV7-2 and TRBJ2-5; 13 bases fit TRBD2. The CDR3 is 17 residues long. V was clipped by 0 bases and J by 3 bases; unmatched bases: 4. CDR1 SGHTA and CDR2 FQGNSA come from the germline V gene.

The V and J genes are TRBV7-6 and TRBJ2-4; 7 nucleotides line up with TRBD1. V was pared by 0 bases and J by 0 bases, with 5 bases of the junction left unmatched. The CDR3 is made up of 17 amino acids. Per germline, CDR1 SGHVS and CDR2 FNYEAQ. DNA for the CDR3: TGTGCCAGCAGCTTAGCGACATGGGACAGAGCCAAAAACATTCAGTACTTC. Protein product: CASSLATWDRAKNIQYF.

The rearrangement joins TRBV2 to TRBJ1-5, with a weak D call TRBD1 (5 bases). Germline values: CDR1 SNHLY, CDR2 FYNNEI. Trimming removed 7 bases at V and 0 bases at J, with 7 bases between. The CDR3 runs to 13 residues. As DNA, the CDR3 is TGTGCCAGCAAAAGGGGTAGCAATCAGCCCCAGCATTTT. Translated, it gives CASKRGSNQPQHF.

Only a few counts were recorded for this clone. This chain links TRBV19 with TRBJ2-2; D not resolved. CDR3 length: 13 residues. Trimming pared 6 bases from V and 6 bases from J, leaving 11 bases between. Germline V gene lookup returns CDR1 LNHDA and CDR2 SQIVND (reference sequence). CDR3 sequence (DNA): TGTGCCAGTAGCATTCAGGATTCCGGGGAGCTGTTTTTT. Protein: CASSIQDSGELFF.

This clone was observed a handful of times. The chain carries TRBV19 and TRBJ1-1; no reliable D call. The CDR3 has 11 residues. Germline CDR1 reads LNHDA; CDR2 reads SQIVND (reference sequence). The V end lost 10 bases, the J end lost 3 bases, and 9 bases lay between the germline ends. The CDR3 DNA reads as TGTGCCACCTCGGAGTACACTGAAGCTTTCTTT. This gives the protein CATSEYTEAFF.

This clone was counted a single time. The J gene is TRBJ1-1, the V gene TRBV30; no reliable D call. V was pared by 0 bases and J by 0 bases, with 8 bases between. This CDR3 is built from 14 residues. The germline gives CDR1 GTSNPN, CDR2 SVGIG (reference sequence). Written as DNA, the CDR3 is TGTGCCTGGAGTGTACAGACTATGAACACTGAAGCTTTCTTT. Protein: CAWSVQTMNTEAFF.

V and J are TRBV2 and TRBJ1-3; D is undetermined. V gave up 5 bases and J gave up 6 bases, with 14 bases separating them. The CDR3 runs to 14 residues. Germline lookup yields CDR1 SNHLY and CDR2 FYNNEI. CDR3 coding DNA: TGTGCCAGCAGTTGGCAGCCGACAAAAAACACCATATATTTT. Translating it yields CASSWQPTKNTIYF.

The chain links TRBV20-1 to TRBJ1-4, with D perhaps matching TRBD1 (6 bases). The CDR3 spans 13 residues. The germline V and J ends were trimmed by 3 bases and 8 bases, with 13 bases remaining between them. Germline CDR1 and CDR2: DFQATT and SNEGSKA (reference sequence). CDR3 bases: TGCAGTGCTAGTCAGCGGCAGGGGGAAAAACTGTTTTTT. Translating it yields CSASQRQGEKLFF.

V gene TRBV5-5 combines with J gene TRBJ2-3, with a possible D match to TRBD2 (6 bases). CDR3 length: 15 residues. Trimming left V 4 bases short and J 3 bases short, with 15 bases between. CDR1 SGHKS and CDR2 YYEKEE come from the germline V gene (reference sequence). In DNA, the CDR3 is TGTGCCAGCAGCCCTCCAGGCGGGGAAACAGATACGCAGTATTTT. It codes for CASSPPGGETDTQYF.

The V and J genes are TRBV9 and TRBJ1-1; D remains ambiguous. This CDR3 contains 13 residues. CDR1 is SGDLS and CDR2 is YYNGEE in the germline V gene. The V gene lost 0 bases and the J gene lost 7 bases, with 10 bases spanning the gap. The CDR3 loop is CASSVDGGDEAFF. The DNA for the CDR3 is TGTGCCAGCAGCGTAGATGGAGGAGATGAAGCTTTCTTT.

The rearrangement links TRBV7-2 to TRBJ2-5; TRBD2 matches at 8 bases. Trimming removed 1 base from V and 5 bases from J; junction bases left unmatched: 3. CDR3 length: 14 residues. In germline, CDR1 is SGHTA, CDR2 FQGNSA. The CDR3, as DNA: TGTGCCAGCAGCTTAGGAGCGGGGGTTGAGACCCAGTACTTC. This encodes CASSLGAGVETQYF.

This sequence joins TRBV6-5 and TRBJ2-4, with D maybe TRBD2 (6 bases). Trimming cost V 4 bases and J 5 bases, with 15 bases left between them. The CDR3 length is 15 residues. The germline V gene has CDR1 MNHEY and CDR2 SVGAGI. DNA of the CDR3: TGTGCCAGCAGTTTCCGGGGGATGCAGCAAAACATTCAGTACTTC. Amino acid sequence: CASSFRGMQQNIQYF.

This chain's CDR3 is CASSYQRGSSYEQYF. The CDR3 nucleotides read TGTGCCAGCAGTTACCAGCGGGGGAGCTCCTACGAGCAGTACTTC. The rearrangement links TRBV6-5 to TRBJ2-7; TRBD2 matches 8 bases. This CDR3 is built from 15 residues. Trimming cost V 2 bases and J 0 bases; bases outside gene matches: 3. CDR1 is MNHEY and CDR2 is SVGAGI in the germline V gene.

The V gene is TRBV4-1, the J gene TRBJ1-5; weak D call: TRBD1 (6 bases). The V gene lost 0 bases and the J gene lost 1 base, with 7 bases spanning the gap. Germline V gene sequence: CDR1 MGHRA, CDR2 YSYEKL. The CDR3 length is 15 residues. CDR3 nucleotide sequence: TGCGCCAGCAGCCAAGAGAGGGGGAGCAATCAGCCCCAGCATTTT. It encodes CASSQERGSNQPQHF.

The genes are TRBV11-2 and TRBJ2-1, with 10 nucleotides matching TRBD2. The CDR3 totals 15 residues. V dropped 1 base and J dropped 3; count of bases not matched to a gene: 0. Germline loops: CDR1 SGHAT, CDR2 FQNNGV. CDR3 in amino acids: CASSLASGSYNEQFF. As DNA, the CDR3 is TGTGCCAGCAGCTTAGCTAGCGGGAGCTACAATGAGCAGTTCTTC.

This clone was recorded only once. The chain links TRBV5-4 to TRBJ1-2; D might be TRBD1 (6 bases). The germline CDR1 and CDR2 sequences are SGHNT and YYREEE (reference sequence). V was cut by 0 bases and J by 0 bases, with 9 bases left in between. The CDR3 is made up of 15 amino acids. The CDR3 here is CASSLGTASNYGYTF. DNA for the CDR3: TGTGCCAGCAGCTTGGGGACAGCGTCTAACTATGGCTACACCTTC.

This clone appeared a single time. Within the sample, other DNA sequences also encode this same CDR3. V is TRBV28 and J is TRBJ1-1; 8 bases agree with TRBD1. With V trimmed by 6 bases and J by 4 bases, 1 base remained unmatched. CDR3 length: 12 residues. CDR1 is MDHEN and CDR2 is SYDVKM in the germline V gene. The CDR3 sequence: CASSTGGTEAFF. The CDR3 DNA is TGTGCCAGCAGCACAGGGGGCACTGAAGCTTTCTTT.